The rows below give T cell receptor beta chains drawn from one sample of a study of blood T cells in healthy people across ages. TCRdb ran MiXCR on the 5' RACE reads and lists one entry per CDR3 protein. Among about 2 million distinct CDR3 sequences, roughly 49% were seen once, and the ten largest hold around 2.1%. Sequencing was done on a sample of blood. The receptors derive from a woman between 40 and 55 years old in good health. Both conserved end residues are part of each CDR3. The D gene is left open where the match is weak. Clone sizes are given selectively: once, few, many, or a class where the clone is expanded.

TRBV5-1,few,TRBD1,17,TRBJ2-7,TGCGCCAGCAGCTTGTCTCCCGGCCGGGACAGCCAATACGAGCAGTACTTC,CASSLSPGRDSQYEQYF
TRBV4-3,NA,NA,13,TRBJ2-1,TGCGCCAGCAGCCAAGATCGAGGGACCCAGCAGTTCTTC,CASSQDRGTQQFF
TRBV25-1,NA,TRBD2,18,TRBJ2-7,TGTGCCAGTAGTGGTGCGAGGGCCCTAGCGGGCGCCTCCTACGAGCAGTACTTC,CASSGARALAGASYEQYF
TRBV7-2,few,NA,15,TRBJ2-6,TGTGCCAGCAGCTCCGGAAATGCGGGGGCCAACGTCCTGACTTTC,CASSSGNAGANVLTF
TRBV29-1,once,NA,12,TRBJ2-1,TGCAGCGTTATCGGACAAGTGGACGAGCAGTTCTTC,CSVIGQVDEQFF
TRBV20-1,NA,NA,16,TRBJ2-1,TGCAGTGCTAGTGGTCCCAATCCTGGCTCCTACAATGAGCAGTTCTTC,CSASGPNPGSYNEQFF
TRBV6-1,once,NA,16,TRBJ1-6,TGTGCCAGCAGTTGGCGGGCCGAGCCCTATAATTCACCCCTCCACTTT,CASSWRAEPYNSPLHF
TRBV4-1,NA,TRBD1,15,TRBJ2-7,TGCGCCAGCAGCCAAGTTAGAGGGGGCCCCTACGAGCAGTACTTC,CASSQVRGGPYEQYF
TRBV20-1,NA,NA,12,TRBJ2-7,TGCAGTGCTTCGGGCCCGACCTACGAGCAGTACTTC,CSASGPTYEQYF
TRBV28,once,TRBD2,20,TRBJ2-3,TGTGCCAGCAGTTTAACAGGAATGGGGGGTCCTAGCGGGGGGATGGATACGCAGTATTTT,CASSLTGMGGPSGGMDTQYF
TRBV6-5,NA,NA,16,TRBJ2-3,TGTGCCAGCTTTCCCGCCGTACAGGGAAACACAGATACGCAGTATTTT,CASFPAVQGNTDTQYF
TRBV4-3,NA,NA,14,TRBJ2-1,TGCGCCAGCAGCCAAGTCATTGGGCTTCCTGAGCAGTTCTTC,CASSQVIGLPEQFF
TRBV29-1,few,TRBD2,14,TRBJ2-5,TGCAGCGTAGCGACTAGCGGGGGATATGAGACCCAGTACTTC,CSVATSGGYETQYF
TRBV28,NA,TRBD2,15,TRBJ2-7,TGTGCCAGCAGTTTGGGCGGGGGGGCCTTCTACGAGCAGTACTTC,CASSLGGGAFYEQYF
TRBV4-1,NA,TRBD2,17,TRBJ2-7,TGCGCCGGCAGCCAAGAACCCCTATTAGCGGGGATCTACGAGCAGTACTTC,CAGSQEPLLAGIYEQYF
TRBV20-1,NA,TRBD2,16,TRBJ2-1,TGCAGTGCTAGACCCTCCCTAGCGGGCGCCTACAATGAGCAGTTCTTC,CSARPSLAGAYNEQFF
TRBV25-1,few,TRBD1,15,TRBJ2-5,TGTGCCAGCAGGGACCGGGACAGGGGAATAGAGACCCAGTACTTC,CASRDRDRGIETQYF
TRBV6-4,once,NA,11,TRBJ1-2,TGTGCCAGCAGTGACATGGGCGGCTACACCTTC,CASSDMGGYTF
TRBV7-9,few,NA,15,TRBJ2-7,TGTGCCAGCAGCTTAGGTGGAGCTAGTTCCCACGAGCAGTACTTC,CASSLGGASSHEQYF
TRBV14,NA,TRBD2,18,TRBJ2-1,TGTGCCAGCAGCCAACACATCGGGACTAGCGGGTGCGGGAATGAGCAGTTCTTC,CASSQHIGTSGCGNEQFF
TRBV29-1,once,NA,10,TRBJ2-1,TGCAGCGTTGTGGGGTACGAGCAGTTCTTC,CSVVGYEQFF
TRBV5-1,few,NA,12,TRBJ2-7,TGCGCCAGCAGCTTGATTAGTACCGAGCAGTACTTC,CASSLISTEQYF